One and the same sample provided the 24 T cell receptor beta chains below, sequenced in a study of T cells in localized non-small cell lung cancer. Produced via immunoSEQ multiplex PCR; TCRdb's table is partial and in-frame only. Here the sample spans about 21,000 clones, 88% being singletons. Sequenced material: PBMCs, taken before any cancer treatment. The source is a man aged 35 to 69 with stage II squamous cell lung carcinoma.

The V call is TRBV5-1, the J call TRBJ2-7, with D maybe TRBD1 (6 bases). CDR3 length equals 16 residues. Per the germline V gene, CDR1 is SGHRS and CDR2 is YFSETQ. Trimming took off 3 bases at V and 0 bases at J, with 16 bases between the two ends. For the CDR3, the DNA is TGCGCCAGCAGCTCTTCCCTGACAGGTGACTCCTACGAGCAGTACTTC. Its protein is CASSSSLTGDSYEQYF.

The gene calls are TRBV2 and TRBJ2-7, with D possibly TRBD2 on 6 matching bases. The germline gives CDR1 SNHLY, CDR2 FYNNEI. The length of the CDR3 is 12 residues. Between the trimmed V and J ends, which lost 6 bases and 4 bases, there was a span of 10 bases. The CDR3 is CASRDYPYEQYF. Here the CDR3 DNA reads TGTGCCAGCAGGGACTACCCTTACGAGCAGTACTTC.

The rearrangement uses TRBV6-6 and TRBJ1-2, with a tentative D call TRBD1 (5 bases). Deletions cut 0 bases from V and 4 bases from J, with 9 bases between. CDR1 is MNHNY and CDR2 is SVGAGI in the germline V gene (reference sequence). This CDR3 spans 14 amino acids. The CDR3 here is CASSYSGGVYGYTF. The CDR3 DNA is TGTGCCAGCAGTTACTCGGGAGGGGTCTATGGCTACACCTTC.

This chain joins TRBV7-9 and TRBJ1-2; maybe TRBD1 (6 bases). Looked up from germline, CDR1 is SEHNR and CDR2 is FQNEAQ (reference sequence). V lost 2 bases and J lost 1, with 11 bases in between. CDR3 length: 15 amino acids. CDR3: CASSLIRDINYGYTF. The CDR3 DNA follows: TGTGCCAGCAGCTTAATTCGGGACATTAACTATGGCTACACCTTC.

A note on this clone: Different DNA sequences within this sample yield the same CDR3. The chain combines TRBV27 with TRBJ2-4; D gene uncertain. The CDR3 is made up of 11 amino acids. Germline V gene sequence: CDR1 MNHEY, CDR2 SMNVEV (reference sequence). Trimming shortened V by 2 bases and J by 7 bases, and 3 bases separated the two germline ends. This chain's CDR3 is CASSLGNIQYF. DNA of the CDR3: TGTGCCAGCAGTTTAGGGAACATTCAGTACTTC.

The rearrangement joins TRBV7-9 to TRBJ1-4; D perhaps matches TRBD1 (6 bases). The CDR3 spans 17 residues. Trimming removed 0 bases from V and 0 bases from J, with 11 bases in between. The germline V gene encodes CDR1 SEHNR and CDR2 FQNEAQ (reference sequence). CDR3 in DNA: TGTGCCAGCAGCTTAGCCTTGGACAGCTCAACTAATGAAAAACTGTTTTTT. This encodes CASSLALDSSTNEKLFF.

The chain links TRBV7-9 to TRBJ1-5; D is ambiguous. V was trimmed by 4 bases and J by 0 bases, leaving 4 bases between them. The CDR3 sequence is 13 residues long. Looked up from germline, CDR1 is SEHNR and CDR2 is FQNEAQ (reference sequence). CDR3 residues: CASSSYSNQPQHF. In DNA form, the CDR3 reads TGTGCCAGCAGCTCGTATAGCAATCAGCCCCAGCATTTT.

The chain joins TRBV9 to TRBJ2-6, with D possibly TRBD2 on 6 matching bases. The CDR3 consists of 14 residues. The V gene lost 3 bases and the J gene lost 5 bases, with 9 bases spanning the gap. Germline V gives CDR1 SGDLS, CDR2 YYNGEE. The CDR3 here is CASSGGDWANVLTF. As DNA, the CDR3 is TGTGCCAGCAGCGGAGGGGACTGGGCCAACGTCCTGACTTTC.

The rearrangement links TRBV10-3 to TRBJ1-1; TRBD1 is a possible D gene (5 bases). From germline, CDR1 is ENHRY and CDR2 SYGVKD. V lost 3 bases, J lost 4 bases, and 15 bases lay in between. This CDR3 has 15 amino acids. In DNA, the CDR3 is TGTGCCATCAGTGACCCGGCAGGGAGGGTCACTGAAGCTTTCTTT. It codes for CAISDPAGRVTEAFF.

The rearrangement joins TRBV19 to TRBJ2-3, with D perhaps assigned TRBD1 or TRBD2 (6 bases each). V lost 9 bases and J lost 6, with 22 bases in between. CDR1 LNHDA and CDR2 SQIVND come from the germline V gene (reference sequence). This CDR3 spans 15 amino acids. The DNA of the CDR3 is TGTGCCAGCTCTAACGCCGGGGGCGATTCGGATACGCAGTATTTT. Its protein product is CASSNAGGDSDTQYF.

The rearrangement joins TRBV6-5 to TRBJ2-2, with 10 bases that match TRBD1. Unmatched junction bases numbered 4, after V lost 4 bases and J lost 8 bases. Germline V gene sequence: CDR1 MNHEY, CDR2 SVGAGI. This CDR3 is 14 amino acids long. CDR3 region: CASSSDRGEGELFF. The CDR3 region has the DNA TGTGCCAGCAGTTCGGACAGGGGGGAAGGGGAGCTGTTTTTT.

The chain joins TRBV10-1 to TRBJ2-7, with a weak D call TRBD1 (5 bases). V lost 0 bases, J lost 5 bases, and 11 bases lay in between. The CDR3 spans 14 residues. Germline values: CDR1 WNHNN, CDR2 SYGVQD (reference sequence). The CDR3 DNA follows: TGCGCCAGCAGTGAGTCAGGACACCAGGACGAGCAGTACTTC. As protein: CASSESGHQDEQYF.

In nucleotides, the CDR3 is TGCAGAGCTGGGGCTCCCACTGAAGCTTTCTTT. Translating gives CRAGAPTEAFF. This chain connects TRBV20-1 to TRBJ1-1; a possible D gene is TRBD1 (5 bases). CDR1 DFQATT and CDR2 SNEGSKA come from the germline V gene (reference sequence). The CDR3 loop spans 11 amino acids.

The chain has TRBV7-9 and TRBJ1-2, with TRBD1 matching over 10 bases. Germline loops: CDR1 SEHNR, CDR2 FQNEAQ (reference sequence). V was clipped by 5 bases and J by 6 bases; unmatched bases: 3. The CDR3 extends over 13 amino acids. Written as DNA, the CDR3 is TGTGCCAGCAGCCTAGGGACAGGGGATGGCTACACCTTC. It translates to CASSLGTGDGYTF.

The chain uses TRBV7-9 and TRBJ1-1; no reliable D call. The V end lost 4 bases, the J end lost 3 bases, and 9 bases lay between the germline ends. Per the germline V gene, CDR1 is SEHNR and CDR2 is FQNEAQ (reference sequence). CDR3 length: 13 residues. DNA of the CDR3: TGTGCCAGCAGCTCCGAGGGTGACACTGAAGCTTTCTTT. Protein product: CASSSEGDTEAFF.

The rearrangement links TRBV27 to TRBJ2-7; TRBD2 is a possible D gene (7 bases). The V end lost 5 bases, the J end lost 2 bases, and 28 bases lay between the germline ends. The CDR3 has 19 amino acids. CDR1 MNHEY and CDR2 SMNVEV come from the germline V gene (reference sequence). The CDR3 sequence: CASSIRVPRGRGGTYEQYF. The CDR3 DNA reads TGTGCCAGCAGTATCCGTGTCCCACGGGGGAGGGGGGGAACCTACGAGCAGTACTTC.

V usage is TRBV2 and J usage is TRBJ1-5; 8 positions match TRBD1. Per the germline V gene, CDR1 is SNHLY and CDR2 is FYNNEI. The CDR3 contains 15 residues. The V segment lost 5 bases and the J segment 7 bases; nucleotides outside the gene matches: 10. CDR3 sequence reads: CASSRRTGTGQPQHF. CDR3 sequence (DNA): TGTGCCAGCAGTCGAAGGACAGGGACGGGCCAGCCCCAGCATTTT.

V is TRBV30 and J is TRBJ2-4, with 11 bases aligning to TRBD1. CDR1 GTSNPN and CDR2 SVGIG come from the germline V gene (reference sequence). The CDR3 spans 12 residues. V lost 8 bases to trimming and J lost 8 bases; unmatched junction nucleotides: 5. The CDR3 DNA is TGTGCCGAGGGACAGGGGGGGTACATTCAGTACTTC. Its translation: CAEGQGGYIQYF.

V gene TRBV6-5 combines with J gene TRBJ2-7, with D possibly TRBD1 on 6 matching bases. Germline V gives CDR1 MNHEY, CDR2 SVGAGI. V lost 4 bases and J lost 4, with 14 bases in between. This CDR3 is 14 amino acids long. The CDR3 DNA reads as TGTGCCAGCAGTTTCCAGGGGACGGGTTACGAGCAGTACTTC. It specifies CASSFQGTGYEQYF.

The CDR3 coding sequence is TGCGCCAGCAGCCAAGATAGGAGGGTGCGTCAGCCCCAGCATTTT. Its translation: CASSQDRRVRQPQHF. J is TRBJ1-5 and V is TRBV4-3, with D hard to call. Germline V gives CDR1 LGHNA, CDR2 YSLEER. Trimming left V 0 bases short and J 6 bases short, with 12 bases between. There are 15 residues in the CDR3.

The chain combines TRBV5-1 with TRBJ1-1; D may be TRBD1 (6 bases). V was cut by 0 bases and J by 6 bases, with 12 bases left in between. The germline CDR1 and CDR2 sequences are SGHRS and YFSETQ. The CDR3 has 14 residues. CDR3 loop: CASSLDRVPAEAFF. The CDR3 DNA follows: TGCGCCAGCAGCTTGGACAGGGTACCCGCTGAAGCTTTCTTT.

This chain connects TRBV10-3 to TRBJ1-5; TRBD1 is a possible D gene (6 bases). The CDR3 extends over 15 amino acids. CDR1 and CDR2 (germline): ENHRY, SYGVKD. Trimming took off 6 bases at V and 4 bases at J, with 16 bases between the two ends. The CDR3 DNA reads TGTGCCATCAGCGAAACTCAGGGGAGGAATCAGCCCCAGCATTTT. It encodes CAISETQGRNQPQHF.

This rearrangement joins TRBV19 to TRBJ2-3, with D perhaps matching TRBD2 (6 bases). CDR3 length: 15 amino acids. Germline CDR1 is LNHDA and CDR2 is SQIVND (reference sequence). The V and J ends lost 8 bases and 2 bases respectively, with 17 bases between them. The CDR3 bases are TGTGCCAGTCTGTCTGGCGGGGCCTCCACAGATACGCAGTATTTT. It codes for CASLSGGASTDTQYF. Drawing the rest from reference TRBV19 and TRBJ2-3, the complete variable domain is DGGITQSPKYLFRKEGQNVTLSCEQNLNHDAMYWYRQDPGQGLRLIYYSQIVNDFQKGDIAEGYSVSREKKESFPLTVTSAQKNPTAFYLCASLSGGASTDTQYFGPGTRLTVL.

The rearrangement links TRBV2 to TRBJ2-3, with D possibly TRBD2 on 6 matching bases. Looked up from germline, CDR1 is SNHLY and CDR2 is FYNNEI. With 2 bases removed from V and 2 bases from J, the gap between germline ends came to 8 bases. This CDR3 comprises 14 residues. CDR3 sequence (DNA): TGTGCCAGCAGTGAAAGCGGGTTCACAGATACGCAGTATTTT. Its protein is CASSESGFTDTQYF.